The clone carrying this TCR beta chain came up a few times. The data originate from a study of early T cells in non-severe SARS-CoV-2 infection. Study information: Sequencing targeted bulk RNA from unsorted whole blood, leaving chains unpaired.

TCRdb called the 5' RACE reads again in MiXCR, with one record for every CDR3 protein. The sample records 100,000 to 150,000 distinct CDR3 sequences, under 15% being singletons. The V gene's germline CDR1 is ENHRY and CDR2 SYGVKD. This CDR3 region has 15 residues. Trimming at V came to 3 bases and at J to 6 bases, leaving 4 bases not matched to a gene. This TCR derives from an adult who was a healthcare worker with PCR-confirmed SARS-CoV-2 infection or an uninfected control (not recorded which). The V call is TRBV10-3, the J call TRBJ1-6, with TRBD1 identical over 8 bases. Input material: whole blood. The CDR3 bases are TGTGCCATCAGTGATGGACAGGGCTTTAATTCACCCCTCCACTTT. It is translated as CAISDGQGFNSPLHF.